This T cell receptor beta chain comes out of a study of a mutant IDH1 vaccine in newly diagnosed glioma. Time point reported: baseline, week 1 (first vaccination visit). Treatment reported: pre-vaccination baseline after standard-of-care therapy. Libraries were prepared by immunoSEQ multiplex PCR; TCRdb keeps only in-frame clonotypes and omits some of them. Here the sample spans roughly 21,000 clones, approximately 85% being singletons. Sequenced material: PBMCs, taken from a glioma patient treated with radiotherapy, temozolomide or both. This clonotype was obtained from a middle-aged man with glioma.

The CDR3 here is CASLTRGEGNTEAFF. CDR3 nucleotides: TGTGCCAGTCTAACCAGGGGAGAAGGGAACACTGAAGCTTTCTTT. The chain employs TRBV19 and TRBJ1-1; maybe TRBD1 (6 bases). Trimming took 8 bases from V and 1 from J, leaving 17 bases between them. Germline V gives CDR1 LNHDA, CDR2 SQIVND (reference sequence). CDR3 size: 15 residues. Together with reference TRBV19 and TRBJ1-1, the CDR3 gives the full variable domain: DGGITQSPKYLFRKEGQNVTLSCEQNLNHDAMYWYRQDPGQGLRLIYYSQIVNDFQKGDIAEGYSVSREKKESFPLTVTSAQKNPTAFYLCASLTRGEGNTEAFFGQGTRLTVV.